The present TCR beta chain was sequenced within a study of T cell changes during pregnancy in multiple sclerosis. Unmatched junction bases numbered 2, after V lost 4 bases and J lost 3 bases. From germline, CDR1 is LNHDA and CDR2 SQIVND (reference sequence). The CDR3 loop spans 14 amino acids. The repertoire was sequenced with immunoSEQ multiplex PCR; TCRdb's copy has only in-frame clones and lacks some. Among tens of thousands of clones, about 92% were seen once, and the ten largest hold approximately 2.8%. The receptor was derived from a female donor with multiple sclerosis, enrolled in a pregnancy study. This specimen consisted of CD8+ T cells from peripheral blood mononuclear cells, obtained before pregnancy. The chain couples TRBV19 to TRBJ1-5; 8 nucleotides agree with TRBD1. In DNA, the CDR3 is TGTGCCAGTAGTACACAGGGGGACAATCAGCCCCAGCATTTT. This encodes CASSTQGDNQPQHF. Variable domain in full (rest from reference TRBV19 and TRBJ1-5): DGGITQSPKYLFRKEGQNVTLSCEQNLNHDAMYWYRQDPGQGLRLIYYSQIVNDFQKGDIAEGYSVSREKKESFPLTVTSAQKNPTAFYLCASSTQGDNQPQHFGDGTRLSIL.